A single sample is the source of the 2 T cell receptor beta chains below, sequenced in a study of a mutant IDH1 vaccine in newly diagnosed glioma. Described time point: week 47, end of study. One vaccine dose held 300 ug of mutant IDH1 20-mer peptide and came with topical imiquimod. The data were produced by immunoSEQ multiplex PCR, yet TCRdb's version contains in-frame clones alone and is incomplete. The sample consists of about 62,000 clones, around 83% of them appearing once. Their recognized antigens are unknown. This specimen was PBMCs, taken from a glioma patient whose treatment included an IDH1 peptide vaccine. The receptors come from a man aged 25-45 years with glioma.

The count of this clone is one. V and J are TRBV19 and TRBJ1-6; D is perhaps TRBD1 (5 bases). CDR1 is LNHDA and CDR2 is SQIVND in the germline V gene (reference sequence). Trimming took 10 bases from V and 7 from J, leaving 14 bases between them. The CDR3 totals 13 residues. CDR3 in amino acids: CATGDQHNSPLHF. CDR3 bases: TGTGCCACCGGGGACCAACACAATTCACCCCTCCACTTT.

The V gene is TRBV5-4, the J gene TRBJ2-1; 7 bases fit TRBD2. Germline-derived CDR1 and CDR2 are SGHNT and YYREEE (reference sequence). The CDR3 length is 15 residues. V shed 0 bases, J shed 4 bases, and the junction held 4 bases outside the gene matches. CDR3 protein: CASSLDPAGYNEQFF. Written as DNA, the CDR3 is TGTGCCAGCAGCTTGGACCCAGCGGGATACAATGAGCAGTTCTTC.